This TCR beta chain appears in the sequencing data of a study of blood T cell repertoires in COVID-19. Measured with immunoSEQ multiplex PCR; TCRdb has only the in-frame clones, and not every one. The data contain 160,000 or so clones, roughly 84% of them seen just once; the ten biggest clones take up about a sixth. Donors of Cohort 3 who recovered were those that had two negative PCRs, clearance, or symptom resolution. The clonotype originates from a man between 60 and 75 years old who had recovered from COVID-19. The sample comprised PBMCs or T cells enriched from blood (not recorded which).

CDR3 sequence reads: CASRIDRSYEQYF. The CDR3 nucleotides read TGTGCCAGCAGGATAGACAGGAGCTACGAGCAGTACTTC. The chain uses TRBV28 and TRBJ2-7, with D possibly TRBD1 on 6 matching bases. Looked up from germline, CDR1 is MDHEN and CDR2 is SYDVKM. The V end was cut by 6 bases, the J end by 3 bases, with 12 bases between. CDR3 length: 13 residues.